The 7 T cell receptor beta chains in this list originate from one sample, sequenced in a study of blood T cell repertoires in COVID-19. Generated by immunoSEQ multiplex PCR, the TCRdb table keeps only in-frame clones and is missing some. The sample consists of 350,000 to 400,000 clones, approximately 90% of them appearing once. Source material: PBMCs or T cells enriched from blood (not recorded which). These receptors all come from a woman aged 40 to 55 who had been exposed to COVID-19.

This sequence joins TRBV5-6 and TRBJ2-2; the D gene is possibly TRBD1 (5 bases). CDR1 SGHDT and CDR2 YYEEEE come from the germline V gene. The CDR3 covers 16 residues. Trimming pared 0 bases from V and 3 bases from J, leaving 12 bases between. CDR3: CASSLVSRADTGELFF. In nucleotides, the CDR3 is TGTGCCAGCAGCTTGGTAAGCAGGGCTGACACCGGGGAGCTGTTTTTT.

This clone was observed a single time. The chain links TRBV29-1 to TRBJ2-2, with TRBD2 matching 10 bases. The ends lost 8 bases at V and 2 bases at J; junction bases unmatched: 5. The germline V gene encodes CDR1 SQVTM and CDR2 ANQGSEA. The CDR3 covers 14 residues. CDR3: CSKKRGGNTGELFF. In DNA form, the CDR3 reads TGCAGCAAAAAGCGGGGGGGTAACACCGGGGAGCTGTTTTTT.

The rearrangement uses TRBV5-5 and TRBJ1-6; no reliable D call. CDR1 is SGHKS and CDR2 is YYEKEE in the germline V gene (reference sequence). Trimming cost V 2 bases and J 5 bases, with 8 bases left between them. The CDR3 extends over 14 amino acids. CDR3 amino acids: CASSFVGNNSPLHF. The CDR3 DNA is TGTGCCAGCAGCTTTGTCGGGAATAATTCACCCCTCCACTTT.

This CDR3 reads CASSETGFGYTF. The CDR3 DNA reads as TGTGCCAGCAGCGAAACAGGGTTTGGCTACACCTTC. The gene calls are TRBV12-3 or TRBV12-4 and TRBJ1-2, with a weak D call TRBD1 (6 bases). CDR3 length equals 12 residues. V shed 6 bases and J shed 7 bases, with 12 bases lying between them.

This sequence joins TRBV19 and TRBJ2-2, with 7 bases aligning to TRBD1. CDR1 and CDR2 (germline): LNHDA, SQIVND (reference sequence). The CDR3 covers 16 residues. With 2 bases clipped from V and 8 bases from J, the junction kept 11 bases outside the gene matches. The CDR3 region has the DNA TGTGCCAGTAGTATAATAATGAAGGGGGCAGGTGGGGAGCTGTTTTTT. This codes for CASSIIMKGAGGELFF.

V usage is TRBV11-3 and J usage is TRBJ1-3, with D uncertain. Trimming took 1 base from V and 5 from J, leaving 9 bases between them. The CDR3 totals 14 residues. Germline-derived CDR1 and CDR2 are SGHNT and YENEEA. The CDR3 nucleotides are TGTGCCAGCAGCTTAGGTTTCAAAAGAAACACCATATATTTT. Encoded protein: CASSLGFKRNTIYF.

This chain links TRBV27 with TRBJ1-6; the match to TRBD1 covers 8 bases. CDR3 length: 14 amino acids. V was pared by 7 bases and J by 9 bases, with 8 bases of the junction left unmatched. CDR1 is MNHEY and CDR2 is SMNVEV in the germline V gene (reference sequence). Written as DNA, the CDR3 is TGTGCCAGCAATGGCAGGGGGCAAATTTCACCCCTCCACTTT. Translating it yields CASNGRGQISPLHF.